These 3 T cell receptor beta chains were all obtained from the same sample, sequenced in a study of blood T cells in healthy people across ages. A sample-barcoded 5' primer and a J-beta primer mix were used in a second PCR of roughly 6 to 11 cycles. MiXCR, applied by TCRdb to the 5' RACE reads, yields one record per CDR3 protein. Of approximately 2,000,000 distinct CDR3 sequences listed, roughly two fifths were seen once; the top ten hold roughly 23%. The sample taken for sequencing was blood. The receptors were gathered from a human donor in good health.

The chain uses TRBV2 and TRBJ1-5; tentative D call: TRBD1 (5 bases). The CDR3 is made up of 13 amino acids. V lost 8 bases, J lost 3 bases, and 11 bases lay in between. CDR1 SNHLY and CDR2 FYNNEI come from the germline V gene. CDR3 sequence: CASLTDLNQPQHF. The DNA of the CDR3 is TGTGCCAGCTTGACAGATCTCAATCAGCCCCAGCATTTT. Looking up the rest from reference TRBV2 and TRBJ1-5 gives the full variable domain: EPEVTQTPSHQVTQMGQEVILRCVPISNHLYFYWYRQILGQKVEFLVSFYNNEISEKSEIFDDQFSVERPDGSNFTLKIRSTKLEDSAMYFCASLTDLNQPQHFGDGTRLSIL.

As regards this clonotype: This may arise from a read error, as a much more abundant clone is one base away. The chain combines TRBV29-1 with TRBJ2-3; D remains ambiguous. Trimming took off 3 bases at V and 0 bases at J, with 10 bases between the two ends. Per the germline V gene, CDR1 is SQVTM and CDR2 is ANQGSEA. There are 14 residues in the CDR3. The CDR3 DNA sequence: TGCAGCGTTGATAGCTCCAGAAGCACAGATACGCAGTATTTT. It yields the protein CSVDSSRSTDTQYF.

The chain couples TRBV7-8 to TRBJ1-1, with D possibly TRBD1 on 6 matching bases. The CDR3 spans 14 residues. The V gene's germline CDR1 is SGHVS and CDR2 FQNEAQ. V lost 0 bases and J 3 bases, leaving 8 bases between the germline ends. The CDR3 nucleotides read TGTGCCAGCAGCTTAGCGGGGGCGCACACTGAAGCTTTCTTT. As protein: CASSLAGAHTEAFF.